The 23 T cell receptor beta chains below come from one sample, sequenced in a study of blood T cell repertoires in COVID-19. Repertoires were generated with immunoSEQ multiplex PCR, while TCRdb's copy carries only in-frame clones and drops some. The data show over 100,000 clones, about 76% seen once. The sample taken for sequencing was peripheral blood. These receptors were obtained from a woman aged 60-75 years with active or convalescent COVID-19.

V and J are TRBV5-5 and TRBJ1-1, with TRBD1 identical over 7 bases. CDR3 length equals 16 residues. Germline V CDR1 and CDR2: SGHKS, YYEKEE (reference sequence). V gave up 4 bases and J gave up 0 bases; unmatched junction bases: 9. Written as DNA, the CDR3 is TGTGCCAGCAGCCCGTACACCGGGACAGTGAACACTGAAGCTTTCTTT. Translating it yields CASSPYTGTVNTEAFF.

CDR3 nucleotides: TGTGCCAGCGCGCCTGTTGGACTAGTAACGCAGTATTTT. Amino acid sequence: CASAPVGLVTQYF. This sequence joins TRBV28 and TRBJ2-3; TRBD2 matches at 7 bases. This CDR3 comprises 13 residues. J lost 9 bases, V lost 8 bases, and 11 bases had no gene match. Germline assignment: CDR1 MDHEN and CDR2 SYDVKM.

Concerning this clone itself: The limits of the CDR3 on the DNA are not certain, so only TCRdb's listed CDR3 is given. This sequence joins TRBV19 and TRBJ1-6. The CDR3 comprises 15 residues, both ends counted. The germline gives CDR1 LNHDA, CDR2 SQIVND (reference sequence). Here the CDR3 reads CASTSGAAYNSPLHF.

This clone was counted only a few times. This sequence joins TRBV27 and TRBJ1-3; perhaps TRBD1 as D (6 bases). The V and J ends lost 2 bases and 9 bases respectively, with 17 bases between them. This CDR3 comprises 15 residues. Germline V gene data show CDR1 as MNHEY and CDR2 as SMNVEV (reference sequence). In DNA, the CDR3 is TGTGCCAGCAGTTTAGGGGCAGGGGAACTAAGCACCATATATTTT. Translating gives CASSLGAGELSTIYF.

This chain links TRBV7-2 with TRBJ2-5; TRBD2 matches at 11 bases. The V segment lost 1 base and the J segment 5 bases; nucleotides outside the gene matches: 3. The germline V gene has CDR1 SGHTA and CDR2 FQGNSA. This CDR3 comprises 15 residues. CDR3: CASSLVPSGRETQYF. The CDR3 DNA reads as TGTGCCAGCAGCTTAGTCCCTAGCGGGAGGGAGACCCAGTACTTC.

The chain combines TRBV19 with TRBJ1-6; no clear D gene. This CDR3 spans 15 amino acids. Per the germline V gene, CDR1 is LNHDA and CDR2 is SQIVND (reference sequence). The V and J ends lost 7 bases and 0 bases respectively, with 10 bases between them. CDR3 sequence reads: CASKEVSSYNSPLHF. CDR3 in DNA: TGTGCCAGTAAGGAGGTTAGCTCCTATAATTCACCCCTCCACTTT.

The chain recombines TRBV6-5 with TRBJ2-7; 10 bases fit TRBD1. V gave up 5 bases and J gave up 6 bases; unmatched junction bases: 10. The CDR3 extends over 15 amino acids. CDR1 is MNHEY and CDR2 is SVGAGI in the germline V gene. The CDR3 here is CASSLEGTGVGEQYV. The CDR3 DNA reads TGTGCCAGCAGTCTGGAGGGGACAGGGGTGGGCGAGCAGTACGTC.

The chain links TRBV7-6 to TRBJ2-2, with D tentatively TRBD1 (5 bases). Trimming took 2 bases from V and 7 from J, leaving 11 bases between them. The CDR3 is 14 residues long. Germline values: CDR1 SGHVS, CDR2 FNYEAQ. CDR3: CASSLMGPNGELFF. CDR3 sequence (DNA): TGTGCCAGCAGCTTAATGGGGCCGAACGGGGAGCTGTTTTTT.

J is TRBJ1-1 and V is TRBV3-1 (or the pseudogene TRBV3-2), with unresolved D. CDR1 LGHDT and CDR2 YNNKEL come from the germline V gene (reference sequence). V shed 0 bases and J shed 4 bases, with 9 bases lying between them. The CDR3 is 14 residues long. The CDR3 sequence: CASSQDHEGTEAFF. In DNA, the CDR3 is TGTGCCAGCAGCCAAGATCATGAGGGCACTGAAGCTTTCTTT.

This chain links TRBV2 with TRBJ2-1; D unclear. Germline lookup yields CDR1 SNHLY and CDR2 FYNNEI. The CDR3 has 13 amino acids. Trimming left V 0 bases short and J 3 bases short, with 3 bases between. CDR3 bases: TGTGCCAGCAGTGAAGCGCGCTACAATGAGCAGTTCTTC. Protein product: CASSEARYNEQFF.

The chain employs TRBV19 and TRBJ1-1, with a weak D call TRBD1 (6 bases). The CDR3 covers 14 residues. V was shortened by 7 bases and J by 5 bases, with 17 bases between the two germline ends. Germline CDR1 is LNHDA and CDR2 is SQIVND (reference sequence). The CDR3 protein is CASIRGAGITEAFF. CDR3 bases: TGTGCCAGTATTCGGGGGGCAGGGATAACTGAAGCTTTCTTT.

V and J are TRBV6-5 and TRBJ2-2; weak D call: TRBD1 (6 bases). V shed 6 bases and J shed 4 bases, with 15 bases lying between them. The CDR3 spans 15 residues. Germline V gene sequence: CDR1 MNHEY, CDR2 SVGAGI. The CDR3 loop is CASSPPGQTTGELFF. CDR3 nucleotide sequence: TGTGCCAGCAGCCCCCCCGGACAGACCACCGGGGAGCTGTTTTTT.

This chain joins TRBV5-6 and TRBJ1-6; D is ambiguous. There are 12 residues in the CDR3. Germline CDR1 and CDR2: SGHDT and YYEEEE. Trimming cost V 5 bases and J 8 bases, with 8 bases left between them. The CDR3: CASREGYSPLHF. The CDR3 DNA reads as TGTGCCAGCAGAGAGGGTTATTCACCCCTCCACTTT.

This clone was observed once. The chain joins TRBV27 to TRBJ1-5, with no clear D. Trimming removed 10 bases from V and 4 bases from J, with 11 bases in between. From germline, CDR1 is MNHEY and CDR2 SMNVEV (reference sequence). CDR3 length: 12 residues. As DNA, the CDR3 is TGTGCCACCTCGGCGGGGAATCAGCCCCAGCATTTT. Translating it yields CATSAGNQPQHF.

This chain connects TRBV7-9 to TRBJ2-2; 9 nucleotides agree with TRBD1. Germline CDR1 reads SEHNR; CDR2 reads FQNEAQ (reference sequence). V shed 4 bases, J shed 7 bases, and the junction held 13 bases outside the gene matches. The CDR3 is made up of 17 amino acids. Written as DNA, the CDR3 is TGTGCCAGCAGCTCCAACCGGGACAGGGCCTCTCACGGGGAGCTGTTTTTT. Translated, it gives CASSSNRDRASHGELFF.

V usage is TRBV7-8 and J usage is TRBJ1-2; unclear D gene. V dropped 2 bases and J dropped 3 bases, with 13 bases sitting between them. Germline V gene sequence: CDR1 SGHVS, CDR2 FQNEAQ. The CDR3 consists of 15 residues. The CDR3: CASSLRAGMDYGYTF. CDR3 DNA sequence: TGTGCCAGCAGCTTACGGGCGGGGATGGACTATGGCTACACCTTC.

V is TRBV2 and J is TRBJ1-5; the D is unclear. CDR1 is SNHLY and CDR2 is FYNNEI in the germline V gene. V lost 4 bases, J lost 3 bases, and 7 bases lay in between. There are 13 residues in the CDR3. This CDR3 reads CASSVDSNQPQHF. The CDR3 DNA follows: TGTGCCAGCAGTGTGGACTCCAATCAGCCCCAGCATTTT.

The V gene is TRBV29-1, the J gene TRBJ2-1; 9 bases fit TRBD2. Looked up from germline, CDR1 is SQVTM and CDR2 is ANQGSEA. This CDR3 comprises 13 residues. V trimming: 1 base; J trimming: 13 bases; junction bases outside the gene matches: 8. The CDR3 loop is CSVEGASGTSQFF. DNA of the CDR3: TGCAGCGTTGAAGGGGCTAGCGGGACCTCCCAGTTCTTC.

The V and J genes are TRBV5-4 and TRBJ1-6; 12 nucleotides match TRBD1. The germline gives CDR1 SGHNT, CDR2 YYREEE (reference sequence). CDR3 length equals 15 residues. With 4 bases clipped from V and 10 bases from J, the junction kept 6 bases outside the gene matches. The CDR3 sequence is CASSGRDRGHSPLHF. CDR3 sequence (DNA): TGTGCCAGCAGCGGCCGGGACAGGGGGCACTCACCCCTCCACTTT.

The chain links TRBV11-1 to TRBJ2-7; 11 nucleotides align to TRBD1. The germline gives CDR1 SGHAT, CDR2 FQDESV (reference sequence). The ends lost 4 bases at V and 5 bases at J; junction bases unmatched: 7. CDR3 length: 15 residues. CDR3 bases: TGTGCCAGCAGCTCCGGGACAGGGGGTTTCGACGAGCAGTACTTC. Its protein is CASSSGTGGFDEQYF. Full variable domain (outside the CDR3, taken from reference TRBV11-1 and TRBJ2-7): EAEVAQSPRYKITEKSQAVAFWCDPISGHATLYWYRQILGQGPELLVQFQDESVVDDSQLPKDRFSAERLKGVDSTLKIQPAELGDSAMYLCASSSGTGGFDEQYFGPGTRLTVT.

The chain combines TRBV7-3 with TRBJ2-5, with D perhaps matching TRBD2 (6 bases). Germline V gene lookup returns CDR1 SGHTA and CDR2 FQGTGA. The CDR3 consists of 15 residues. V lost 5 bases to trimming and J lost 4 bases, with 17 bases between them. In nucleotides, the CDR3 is TGTGCCAGCAGCCCTTATCGGGAGCGGGCAGAGACCCAGTACTTC. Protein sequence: CASSPYRERAETQYF. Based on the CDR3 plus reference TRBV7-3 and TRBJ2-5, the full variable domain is GAGVSQTPSNKVTEKGKYVELRCDPISGHTALYWYRQSLGQGPEFLIYFQGTGAADDSGLPNDRFFAVRPEGSVSTLKIQRTERGDSAVYLCASSPYRERAETQYFGPGTRLLVL.

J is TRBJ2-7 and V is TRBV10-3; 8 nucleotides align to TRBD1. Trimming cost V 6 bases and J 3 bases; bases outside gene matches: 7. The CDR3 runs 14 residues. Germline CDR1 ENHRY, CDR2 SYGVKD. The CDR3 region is CAIRSGTGDYEQYF. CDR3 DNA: TGTGCCATCAGATCCGGGACAGGAGACTACGAGCAGTACTTC.

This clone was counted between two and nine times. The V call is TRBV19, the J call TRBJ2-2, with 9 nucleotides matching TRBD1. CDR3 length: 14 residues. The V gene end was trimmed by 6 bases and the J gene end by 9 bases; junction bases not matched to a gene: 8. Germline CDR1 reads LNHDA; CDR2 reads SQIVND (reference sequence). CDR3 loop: CASSRQGVTRELFF. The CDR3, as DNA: TGTGCCAGTAGCCGACAGGGGGTAACGCGGGAGCTGTTTTTT.